This record covers a single T cell receptor beta chain. Its target is unknown. CD45RA-negative memory and CD45RA+ naive subsets were split from the CD4+ cells. CDR1 SQVTM and CDR2 ANQGSEA come from the germline V gene. V dropped 4 bases and J dropped 1; count of bases not matched to a gene: 6. The CDR3 spans 14 residues. This sample was included in a study of shared clonotypes between healthy human individuals. Overall study results and limits: Few donors restricted represented genetic and exposure-history diversity.

Method: immunoSEQ multiplex PCR; TCRdb's copy keeps in-frame clones and lacks some. The top ten clones hold approximately 0.057% of a sample with a few hundred thousand clones, less than 98% of them seen once. Material: naive CD4+ T cells sorted from blood. Specified subset: CD45RA+ positively selected. The chain is built from TRBV29-1 and TRBJ2-5, with TRBD2 matching over 7 bases. This receptor was obtained from a woman in her twenties or thirties in good health. The CDR3 loop reads CSVGGRGTQETQYF. CDR3 nucleotide sequence: TGCAGCGTTGGGGGGAGGGGTACCCAAGAGACCCAGTACTTC.